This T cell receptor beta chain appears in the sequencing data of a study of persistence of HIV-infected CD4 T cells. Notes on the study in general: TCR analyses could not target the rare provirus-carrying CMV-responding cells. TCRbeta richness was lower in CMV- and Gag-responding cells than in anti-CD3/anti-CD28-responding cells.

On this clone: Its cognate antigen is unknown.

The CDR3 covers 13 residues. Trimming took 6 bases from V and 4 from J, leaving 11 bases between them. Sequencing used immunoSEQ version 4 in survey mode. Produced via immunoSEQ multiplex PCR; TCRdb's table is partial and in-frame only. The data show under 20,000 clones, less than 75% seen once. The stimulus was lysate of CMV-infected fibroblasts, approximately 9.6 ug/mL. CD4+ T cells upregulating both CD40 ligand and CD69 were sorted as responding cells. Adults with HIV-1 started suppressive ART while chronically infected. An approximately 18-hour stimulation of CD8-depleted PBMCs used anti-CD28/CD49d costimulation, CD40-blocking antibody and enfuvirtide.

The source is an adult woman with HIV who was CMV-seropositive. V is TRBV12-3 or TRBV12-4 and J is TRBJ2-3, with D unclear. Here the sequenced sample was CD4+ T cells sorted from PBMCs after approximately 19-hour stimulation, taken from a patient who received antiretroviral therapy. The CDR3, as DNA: TGTGCCAGCAGGTGGGGTGGAGCAGATACGCAGTATTTT. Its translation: CASRWGGADTQYF.